One sample yielded the 3 T cell receptor beta chains listed below, sequenced in a study of cytomegalovirus exposure and HLA in healthy donors. It was with 60 Vbeta and 13 Jbeta primers that the PCR ran. The method was immunoSEQ multiplex PCR; TCRdb's version includes in-frame clones alone and lacks a portion of them. Of about 73,000 clones detected, 75% appear once; the ten largest clones hold under 15%. Sequenced input: PBMCs. These receptors originate from a man between 65 and 85 years old in good health and CMV-seronegative.

This clone was seen more than once but under ten times. The genes are TRBV6-5 and TRBJ1-5; possible D gene TRBD1, 5 bases. CDR3 length: 13 residues. Trimming cost V 7 bases and J 3 bases, with 10 bases left between them. CDR1 and CDR2 from the germline V gene are MNHEY and SVGAGI. The CDR3 loop is CASTQGINQPQHF. The DNA of the CDR3 is TGTGCCAGCACGCAGGGAATCAATCAGCCCCAGCATTTT.

J is TRBJ2-3 and V is TRBV4-1, with unresolved D. V gave up 3 bases and J gave up 6 bases, with 7 bases separating them. The CDR3 totals 12 residues. Germline-derived CDR1 and CDR2 are MGHRA and YSYEKL. In DNA, the CDR3 is TGCGCCAGCAGCCAGAGGCTGGATACGCAGTATTTT. It encodes CASSQRLDTQYF.

V and J are TRBV6-6 and TRBJ2-3; TRBD1 agrees at 9 bases. The CDR3 loop spans 14 amino acids. Germline V gene lookup returns CDR1 MNHNY and CDR2 SVGAGI (reference sequence). The V and J ends lost 10 bases and 9 bases, in that order; junction bases with no gene match: 14. In nucleotides, the CDR3 is TGTGCCACCCTCACAGGGGGCCCACAGATAACGCAGTATTTT. Protein: CATLTGGPQITQYF.